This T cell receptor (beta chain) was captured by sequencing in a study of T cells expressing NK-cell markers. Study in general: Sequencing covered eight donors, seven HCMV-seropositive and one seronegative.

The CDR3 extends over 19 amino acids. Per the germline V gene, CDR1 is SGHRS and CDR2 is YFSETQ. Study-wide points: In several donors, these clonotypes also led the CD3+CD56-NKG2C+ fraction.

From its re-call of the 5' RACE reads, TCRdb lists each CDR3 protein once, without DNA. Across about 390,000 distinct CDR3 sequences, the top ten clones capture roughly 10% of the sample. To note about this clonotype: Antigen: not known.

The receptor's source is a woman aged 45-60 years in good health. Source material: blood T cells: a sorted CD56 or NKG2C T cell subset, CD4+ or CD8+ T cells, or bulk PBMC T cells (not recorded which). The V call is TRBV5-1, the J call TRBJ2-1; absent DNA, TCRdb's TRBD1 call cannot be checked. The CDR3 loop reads CASSVSTVAVRGRDNEQFF.